Included here is one T cell receptor beta chain sequence, with context. Antigen specificity is unknown. A multiplex PCR was run with 60 Vbeta primers and 13 Jbeta primers. The method was immunoSEQ multiplex PCR; TCRdb's version includes in-frame clones alone and lacks a portion of them. This sample lists 120,000 or so clones; its ten largest clones have around 3.6%. The data were taken from a study of cytomegalovirus exposure and HLA in healthy donors. Study findings and constraints: An analysis was carried out later, and it reportedly showed fewer N-insertions in an Asian-associated ancestry cluster than the roughly 700-donor mean. TCR beta chains numbering some 160 were designated cytomegalovirus-associated. For presence/absence analyses, sequencing depth was assumed to be roughly uniform across donors. Later genetic work tied a missense DCLRE1C variant to beta-chain V and J trimming.

Germline values: CDR1 SGHVS, CDR2 FNYEAQ. This CDR3 has 16 residues. The V and J ends lost 0 bases and 5 bases respectively, with 13 bases between them. Source material: PBMCs. This receptor was identified in a young man in good health and CMV-seronegative. The chain uses TRBV7-6 and TRBJ2-2; maybe TRBD2 (5 bases). The CDR3 loop reads CASSLAASIYTGELFF. CDR3 bases: TGTGCCAGCAGCTTAGCGGCTAGCATCTATACCGGGGAGCTGTTTTTT.